These 16 T cell receptor beta chains originate from one sample sequenced in a study of identical twins. TCRdb re-derived calls from the 5' RACE reads in MiXCR, one entry per CDR3 protein. The table lists about 890,000 distinct CDR3 sequences, 9% to 15% of them singletons. These data were likewise used in another study, on yellow fever vaccine responses in identical twins.

Sequencing input: PBMCs. The receptors here all came from a woman aged 18-29 years in good health.

This clonotype was found a few times. The genes are TRBV6-4 and TRBJ2-1, with no clear D. Germline V CDR1 and CDR2: MRHNA, SNTAGT. V was clipped by 5 bases and J by 5 bases, with 10 bases between them. CDR3 length: 13 residues. This CDR3 reads CASSPGSNNEQFF. CDR3 bases: TGTGCCAGCAGTCCCGGGTCAAACAATGAGCAGTTCTTC.

The rearrangement links TRBV28 to TRBJ2-5; D may be TRBD2 (6 bases). This CDR3 is 15 amino acids long. The germline CDR1 and CDR2 sequences are MDHEN and SYDVKM. V shed 6 bases and J shed 2 bases, with 16 bases lying between them. CDR3 bases: TGTGCCAGCAGCACTAGCAACGGAGGACAAGAGACCCAGTACTTC. Translating it yields CASSTSNGGQETQYF.

This clonotype was counted between two and nine times. This chain joins TRBV29-1 and TRBJ2-3; TRBD1 matches at 7 bases. The V gene's germline CDR1 is SQVTM and CDR2 ANQGSEA. The trim removed 2 bases at V and 4 bases at J, leaving 6 bases unmatched. The CDR3 is 14 amino acids. As DNA, the CDR3 is TGCAGCGTTGAAAAGGGGGCCGGGGCAGATACGCAGTATTTT. This encodes CSVEKGAGADTQYF.

The chain is built from TRBV4-1 and TRBJ2-4; 12 bases are shared with TRBD1. This CDR3 comprises 18 residues. Germline values: CDR1 MGHRA, CDR2 YSYEKL. V trimming: 0 bases; J trimming: 1 base; junction bases outside the gene matches: 4. The CDR3 nucleotides are TGCGCCAGCAGCCAAGATCGGGGGACAGGGGGCGCCAAAAACATTCAGTACTTC. It translates to CASSQDRGTGGAKNIQYF.

This clonotype was observed a few times. The rearrangement links TRBV2 to TRBJ2-5, with D unresolved. Trimming removed 3 bases at V and 4 bases at J, with 9 bases between. CDR1 and CDR2 (germline): SNHLY, FYNNEI. The CDR3 loop spans 13 amino acids. The CDR3: CASSDGSPETQYF. The CDR3 nucleotides are TGTGCCAGCAGTGATGGCAGCCCAGAGACCCAGTACTTC.

The CDR3, as DNA: TGTGCCAGCACCTTGGGACAGAACACTGAAGCTTTCTTT. This gives the protein CASTLGQNTEAFF. This chain connects TRBV6-6 to TRBJ1-1; a weak D match, TRBD1 (6 bases). V lost 7 bases and J lost 1, with 10 bases in between. The CDR3 totals 13 residues. The germline V gene encodes CDR1 MNHNY and CDR2 SVGAGI (reference sequence).

This clonotype was detected only a few times. This is likely a read error, given that the CDR3 carries no conserved phenylalanine or tryptophan at its end. The V gene is TRBV7-9, the J gene TRBJ2-3; tentative D call: TRBD1 (7 bases). Trimming stripped 7 bases from V and 1 base from J, with 18 bases between. Germline V CDR1 and CDR2: SEHNR, FQNEAQ (reference sequence). This CDR3 region has 16 residues. Here the CDR3 DNA reads TGTGCCAGCACCCAATTGCGGGACAGACGCACAGATACGCAGTATTCT. This translates into CASTQLRDRRTDTQYS.

Only a few counts were recorded for this clonotype. The rearrangement links TRBV11-2 to TRBJ1-2; D remains unclear. V was trimmed by 3 bases and J by 5 bases, leaving 10 bases between them. CDR1 and CDR2 from the germline V gene are SGHAT and FQNNGV. There are 13 residues in the CDR3. CDR3 sequence (DNA): TGTGCCAGCAGCTTGGACTTAAAGTATGGCTACACCTTC. Translating it yields CASSLDLKYGYTF.

This clonotype was counted only a few times. The chain joins TRBV2 to TRBJ2-1; 8 bases are shared with TRBD2. Germline loops: CDR1 SNHLY, CDR2 FYNNEI. The V segment lost 1 base and the J segment 12 bases; nucleotides outside the gene matches: 11. The CDR3 is made up of 15 amino acids. The CDR3 reads CASSEEGTRSGWQFF. The CDR3 bases are TGTGCCAGCAGTGAAGAGGGGACTAGGTCGGGGTGGCAGTTCTTC. The full variable domain, its missing parts supplied by reference TRBV2 and TRBJ2-1, is EPEVTQTPSHQVTQMGQEVILRCVPISNHLYFYWYRQILGQKVEFLVSFYNNEISEKSEIFDDQFSVERPDGSNFTLKIRSTKLEDSAMYFCASSEEGTRSGWQFFGPGTRLTVL.

CDR3 nucleotide sequence: TGTGCCAGCAGTGTAAAGGCCAGGGGGCAGGAGACCCAGTACTTC. Amino acids: CASSVKARGQETQYF. This chain connects TRBV12-3 or TRBV12-4 to TRBJ2-5; 8 positions match TRBD1. This CDR3 is 15 amino acids long. Losses at the gene ends were 5 bases for V and 5 bases for J; bases not matched to a gene: 10.

As DNA, the CDR3 is TGTGCCAGCAACAGTCATTGTAAACAGGGGAAGGGCGAGCAGTACGTC. Protein: CASNSHCKQGKGEQYV. V is TRBV27 and J is TRBJ2-7, with 7 positions matching TRBD1. Losses at the gene ends were 7 bases for V and 6 bases for J; bases not matched to a gene: 18. Per germline, CDR1 MNHEY and CDR2 SMNVEV (reference sequence). The CDR3 loop spans 16 amino acids.

The gene calls are TRBV29-1 and TRBJ2-1; 11 nucleotides align to TRBD2. Germline V gene lookup returns CDR1 SQVTM and CDR2 ANQGSEA. The CDR3 extends over 18 amino acids. Losses at the gene ends were 6 bases for V and 0 bases for J; bases not matched to a gene: 13. In DNA form, the CDR3 reads TGCAGCGTGGGACTAGCGGTCTTTCAGGGATACTCCTACAATGAGCAGTTCTTC. Its protein is CSVGLAVFQGYSYNEQFF.

This clonotype appeared a few times. The CDR3 loop reads CASATRGLVETQYF. CDR3 nucleotide sequence: TGTGCCAGCGCGACCCGGGGGCTGGTGGAGACCCAGTACTTC. The chain uses TRBV5-5 and TRBJ2-5; tentatively, D is TRBD1 or TRBD2 (6 bases each). V was pared by 7 bases and J by 5 bases, with 18 bases between. Germline CDR1 reads SGHKS; CDR2 reads YYEKEE (reference sequence). The CDR3 contains 14 residues.

This clonotype was seen a handful of times. V gene TRBV3-1 combines with J gene TRBJ2-2, with D perhaps TRBD1 (7 bases). Looked up from germline, CDR1 is LGHDT and CDR2 is YNNKEL (reference sequence). V was clipped by 4 bases and J by 3 bases, with 15 bases between them. The CDR3 runs to 16 residues. CDR3 in DNA: TGTGCCAGCAGCCCAACCGACAGGGAGGACACCGGGGAGCTGTTTTTT. Its protein product is CASSPTDREDTGELFF.

The chain recombines TRBV11-2 with TRBJ2-5; 8 bases match TRBD2. Trimming at V came to 0 bases and at J to 5 bases, leaving 5 bases not matched to a gene. The CDR3 consists of 15 residues. The germline CDR1 and CDR2 sequences are SGHAT and FQNNGV. Here the CDR3 DNA reads TGTGCCAGCAGCTTAGATCGCACTAGCGGTGAGACCCAGTACTTC. Protein: CASSLDRTSGETQYF.

This clonotype has more than one count but fewer than ten. CDR3 nucleotide sequence: TGCGCCAGCAGCCACGATTTTAGCAATCAGCCCCAGCATTTT. Its protein product is CASSHDFSNQPQHF. The chain combines TRBV4-1 with TRBJ1-5; D ambiguous. CDR1 is MGHRA, CDR2 YSYEKL, per germline. V shed 3 bases and J shed 0 bases, with 6 bases lying between them. The CDR3 extends over 14 amino acids.